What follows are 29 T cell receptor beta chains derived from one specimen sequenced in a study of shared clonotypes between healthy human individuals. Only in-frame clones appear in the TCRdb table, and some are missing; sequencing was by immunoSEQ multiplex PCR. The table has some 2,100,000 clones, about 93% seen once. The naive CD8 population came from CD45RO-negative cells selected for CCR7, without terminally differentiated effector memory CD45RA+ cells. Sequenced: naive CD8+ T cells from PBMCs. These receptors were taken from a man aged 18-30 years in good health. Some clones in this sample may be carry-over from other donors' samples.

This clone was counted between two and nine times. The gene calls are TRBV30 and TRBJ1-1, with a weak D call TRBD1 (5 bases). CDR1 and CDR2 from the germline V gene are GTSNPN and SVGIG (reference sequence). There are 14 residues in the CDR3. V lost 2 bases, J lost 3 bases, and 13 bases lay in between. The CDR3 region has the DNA TGTGCCTGGAGTCCCGGCCTGGGGGACACTGAAGCTTTCTTT. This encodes CAWSPGLGDTEAFF.

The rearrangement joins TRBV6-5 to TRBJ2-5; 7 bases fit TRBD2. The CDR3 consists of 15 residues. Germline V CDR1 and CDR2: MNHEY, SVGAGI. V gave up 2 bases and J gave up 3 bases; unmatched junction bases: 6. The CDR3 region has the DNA TGTGCCAGCAGTTACAATCTAGCGGTTAAAGAGACCCAGTACTTC. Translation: CASSYNLAVKETQYF.

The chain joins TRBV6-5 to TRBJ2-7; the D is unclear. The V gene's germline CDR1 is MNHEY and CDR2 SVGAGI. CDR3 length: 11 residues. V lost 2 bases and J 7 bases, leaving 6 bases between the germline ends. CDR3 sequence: CASSYAAEQYF. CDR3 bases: TGTGCCAGCAGTTACGCCGCGGAGCAGTACTTC.

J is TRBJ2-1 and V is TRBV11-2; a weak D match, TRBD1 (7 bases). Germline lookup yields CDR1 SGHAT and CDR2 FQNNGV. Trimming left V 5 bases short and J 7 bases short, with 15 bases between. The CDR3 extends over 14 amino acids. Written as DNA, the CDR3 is TGTGCCAGCAGCGACTTCCCAGGGGGGAATGAGCAGTTCTTC. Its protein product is CASSDFPGGNEQFF.

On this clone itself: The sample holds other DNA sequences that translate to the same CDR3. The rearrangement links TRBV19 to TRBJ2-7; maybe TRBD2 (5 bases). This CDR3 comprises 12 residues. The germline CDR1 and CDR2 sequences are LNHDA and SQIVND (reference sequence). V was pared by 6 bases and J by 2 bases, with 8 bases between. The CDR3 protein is CASSIGTYEQYF. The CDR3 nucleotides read TGTGCCAGTAGCATCGGGACCTACGAGCAGTACTTC.

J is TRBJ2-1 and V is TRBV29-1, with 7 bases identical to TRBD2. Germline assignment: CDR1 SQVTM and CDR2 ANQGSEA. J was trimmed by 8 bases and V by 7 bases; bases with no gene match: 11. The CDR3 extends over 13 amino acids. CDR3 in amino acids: CSADPRLADEQFF. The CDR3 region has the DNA TGCAGCGCCGACCCCAGACTAGCTGATGAGCAGTTCTTC.

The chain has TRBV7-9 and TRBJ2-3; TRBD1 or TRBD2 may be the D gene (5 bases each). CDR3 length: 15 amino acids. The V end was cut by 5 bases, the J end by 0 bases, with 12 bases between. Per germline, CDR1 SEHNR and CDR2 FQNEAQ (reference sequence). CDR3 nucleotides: TGTGCCAGCAGCAAGGGGACCTACAGCACAGATACGCAGTATTTT. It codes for CASSKGTYSTDTQYF.

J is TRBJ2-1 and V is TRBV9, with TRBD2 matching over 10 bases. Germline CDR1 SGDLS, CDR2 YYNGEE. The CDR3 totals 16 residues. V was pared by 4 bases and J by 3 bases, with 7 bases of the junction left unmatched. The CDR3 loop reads CASSLSGRALYNEQFF. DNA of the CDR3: TGTGCCAGCAGCCTGAGCGGGAGGGCCCTCTACAATGAGCAGTTCTTC. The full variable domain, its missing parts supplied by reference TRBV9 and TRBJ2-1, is DSGVTQTPKHLITATGQRVTLRCSPRSGDLSVYWYQQSLDQGLQFLIQYYNGEERAKGNILERFSAQQFPDLHSELNLSSLELGDSALYFCASSLSGRALYNEQFFGPGTRLTVL.

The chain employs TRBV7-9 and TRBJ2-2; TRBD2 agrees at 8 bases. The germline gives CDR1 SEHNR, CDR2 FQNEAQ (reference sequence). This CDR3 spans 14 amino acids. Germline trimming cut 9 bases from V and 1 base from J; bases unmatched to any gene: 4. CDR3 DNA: TGTGCCAGTCCCCTAGCGGGGAACACCGGGGAGCTGTTTTTT. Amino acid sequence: CASPLAGNTGELFF.

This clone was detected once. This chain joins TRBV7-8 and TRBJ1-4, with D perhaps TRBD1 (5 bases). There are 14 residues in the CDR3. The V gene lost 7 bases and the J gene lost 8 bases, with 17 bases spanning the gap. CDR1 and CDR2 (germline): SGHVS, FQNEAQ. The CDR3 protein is CASTLGRAGEKLFF. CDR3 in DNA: TGTGCCAGCACTCTGGGCAGGGCCGGCGAAAAACTGTTTTTT.

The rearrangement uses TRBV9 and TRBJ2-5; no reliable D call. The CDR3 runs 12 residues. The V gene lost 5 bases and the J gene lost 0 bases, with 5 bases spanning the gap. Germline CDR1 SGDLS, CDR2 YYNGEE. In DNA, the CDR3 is TGTGCCAGCAGGGGTGACCAAGAGACCCAGTACTTC. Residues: CASRGDQETQYF.

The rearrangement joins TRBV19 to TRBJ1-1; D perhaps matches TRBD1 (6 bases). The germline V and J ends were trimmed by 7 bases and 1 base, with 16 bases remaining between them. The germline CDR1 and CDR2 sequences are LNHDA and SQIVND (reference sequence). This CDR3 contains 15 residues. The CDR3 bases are TGTGCCAGTACCCTGCGGGGGCGAAGGAACACTGAAGCTTTCTTT. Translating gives CASTLRGRRNTEAFF.

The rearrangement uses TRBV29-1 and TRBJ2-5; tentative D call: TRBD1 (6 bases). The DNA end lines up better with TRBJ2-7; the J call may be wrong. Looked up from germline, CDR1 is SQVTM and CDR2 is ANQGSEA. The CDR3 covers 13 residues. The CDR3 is CSVDTGSSYEQYF. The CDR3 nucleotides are TGCAGCGTTGATACAGGGAGCTCCTACGAGCAGTACTTC.

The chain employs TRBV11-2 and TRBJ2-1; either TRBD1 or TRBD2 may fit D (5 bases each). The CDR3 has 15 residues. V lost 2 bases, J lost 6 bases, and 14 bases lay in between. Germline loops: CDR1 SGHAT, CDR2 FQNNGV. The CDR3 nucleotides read TGTGCCAGCAGCTTAACGGGGCTAAGGTTCAATGAGCAGTTCTTC. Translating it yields CASSLTGLRFNEQFF.

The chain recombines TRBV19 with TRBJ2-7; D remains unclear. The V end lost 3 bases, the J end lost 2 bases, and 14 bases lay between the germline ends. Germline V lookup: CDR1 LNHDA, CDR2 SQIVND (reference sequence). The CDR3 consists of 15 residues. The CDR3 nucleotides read TGTGCCAGTAGTATGTATGGGCCGCCCCCCTACGAGCAGTACTTC. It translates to CASSMYGPPPYEQYF.

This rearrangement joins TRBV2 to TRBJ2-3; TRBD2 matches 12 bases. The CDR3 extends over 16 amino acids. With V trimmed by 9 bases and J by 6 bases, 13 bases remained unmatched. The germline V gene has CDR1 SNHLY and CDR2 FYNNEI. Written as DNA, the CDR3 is TGTGCCAGATCTAGCGGGAGGGCCCACCGGTCCGATACGCAGTATTTT. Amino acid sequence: CARSSGRAHRSDTQYF. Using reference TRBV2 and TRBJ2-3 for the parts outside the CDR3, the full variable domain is EPEVTQTPSHQVTQMGQEVILRCVPISNHLYFYWYRQILGQKVEFLVSFYNNEISEKSEIFDDQFSVERPDGSNFTLKIRSTKLEDSAMYFCARSSGRAHRSDTQYFGPGTRLTVL.

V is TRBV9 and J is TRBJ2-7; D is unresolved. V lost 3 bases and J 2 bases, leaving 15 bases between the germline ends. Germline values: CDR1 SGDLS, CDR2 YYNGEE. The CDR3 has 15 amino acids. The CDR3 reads CASSAGSGPAYEQYF. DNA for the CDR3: TGTGCCAGCAGCGCAGGATCGGGCCCTGCCTACGAGCAGTACTTC.

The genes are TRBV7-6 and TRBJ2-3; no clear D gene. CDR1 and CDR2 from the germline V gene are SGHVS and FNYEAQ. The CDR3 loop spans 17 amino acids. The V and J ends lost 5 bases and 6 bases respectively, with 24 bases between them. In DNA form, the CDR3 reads TGTGCCAGCAGCCTCTTAGGGCCAAACACGCGTCGGGATACGCAGTATTTT. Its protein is CASSLLGPNTRRDTQYF. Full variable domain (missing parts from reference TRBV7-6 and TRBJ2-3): GAGVSQSPRYKVTKRGQDVALRCDPISGHVSLYWYRQALGQGPEFLTYFNYEAQQDKSGLPNDRFSAERPEGSISTLTIQRTEQRDSAMYRCASSLLGPNTRRDTQYFGPGTRLTVL.

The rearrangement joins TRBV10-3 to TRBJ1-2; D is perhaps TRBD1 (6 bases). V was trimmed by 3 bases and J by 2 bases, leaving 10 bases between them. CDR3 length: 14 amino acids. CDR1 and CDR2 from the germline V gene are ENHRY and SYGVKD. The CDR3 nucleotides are TGTGCCATCAGTGATGTGGGGACAAACTATGGCTACACCTTC. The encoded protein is CAISDVGTNYGYTF.

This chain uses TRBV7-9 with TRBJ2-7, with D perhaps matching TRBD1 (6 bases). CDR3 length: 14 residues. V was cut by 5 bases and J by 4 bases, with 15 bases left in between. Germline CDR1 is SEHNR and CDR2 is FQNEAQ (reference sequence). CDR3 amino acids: CASSGGQTQYEQYF. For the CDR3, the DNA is TGTGCCAGCAGCGGGGGACAAACACAGTACGAGCAGTACTTC.

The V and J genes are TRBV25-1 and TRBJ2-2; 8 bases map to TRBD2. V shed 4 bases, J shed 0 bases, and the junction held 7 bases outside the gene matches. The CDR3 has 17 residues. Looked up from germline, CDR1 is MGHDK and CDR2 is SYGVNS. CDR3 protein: CASSVLLAVPNTGELFF. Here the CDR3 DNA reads TGTGCCAGCAGTGTTTTACTAGCGGTCCCGAACACCGGGGAGCTGTTTTTT.

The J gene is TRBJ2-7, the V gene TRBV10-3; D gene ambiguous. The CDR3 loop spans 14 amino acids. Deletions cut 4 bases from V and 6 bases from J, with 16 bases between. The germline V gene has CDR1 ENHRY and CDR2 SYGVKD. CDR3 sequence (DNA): TGTGCCATCAGTGGAAAGGTCGCTTCTTCCGAGCAGTACTTC. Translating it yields CAISGKVASSEQYF.

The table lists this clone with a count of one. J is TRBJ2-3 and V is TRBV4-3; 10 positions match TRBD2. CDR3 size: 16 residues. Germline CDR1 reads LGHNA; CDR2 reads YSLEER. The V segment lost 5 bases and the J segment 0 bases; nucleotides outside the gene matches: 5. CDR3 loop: CASSESSGRSTDTQYF. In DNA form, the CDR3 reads TGCGCCAGCAGCGAATCTAGCGGGAGAAGCACAGATACGCAGTATTTT.

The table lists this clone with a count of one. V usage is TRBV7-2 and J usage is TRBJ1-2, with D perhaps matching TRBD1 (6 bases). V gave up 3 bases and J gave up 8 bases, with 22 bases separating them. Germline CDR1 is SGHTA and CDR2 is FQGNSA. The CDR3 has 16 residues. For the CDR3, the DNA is TGTGCCAGCAGCTTTTGGGGAGGGGGGCTACGAGAGGGCTACACCTTC. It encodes CASSFWGGGLREGYTF.

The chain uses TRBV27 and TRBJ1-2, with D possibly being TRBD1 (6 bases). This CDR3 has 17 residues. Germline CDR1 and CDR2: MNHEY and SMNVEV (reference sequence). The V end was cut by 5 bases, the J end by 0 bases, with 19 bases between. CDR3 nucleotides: TGTGCCAGCAGTACCTGGGGAATACAGGGAGCTAACTATGGCTACACCTTC. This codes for CASSTWGIQGANYGYTF.

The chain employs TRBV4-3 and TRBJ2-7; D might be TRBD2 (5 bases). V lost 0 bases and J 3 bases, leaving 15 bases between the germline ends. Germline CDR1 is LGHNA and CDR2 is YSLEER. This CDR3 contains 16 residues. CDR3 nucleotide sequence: TGCGCCAGCAGCCAAGAGCTAATGGGAGTGGTCTACGAGCAGTACTTC. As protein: CASSQELMGVVYEQYF.

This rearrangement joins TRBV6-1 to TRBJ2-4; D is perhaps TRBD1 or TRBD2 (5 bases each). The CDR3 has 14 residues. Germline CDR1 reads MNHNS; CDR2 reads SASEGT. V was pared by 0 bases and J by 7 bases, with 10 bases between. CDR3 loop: CASSEAGTGNIQYF. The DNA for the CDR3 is TGTGCCAGCAGTGAAGCTGGGACCGGGAACATTCAGTACTTC.

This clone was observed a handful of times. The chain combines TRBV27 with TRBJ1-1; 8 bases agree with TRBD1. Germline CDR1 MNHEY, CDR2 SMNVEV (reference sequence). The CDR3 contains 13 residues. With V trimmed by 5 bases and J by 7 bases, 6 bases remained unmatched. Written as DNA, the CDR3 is TGTGCCAGCAGTCCGCCGACAGGGGTTGAAGCTTTCTTT. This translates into CASSPPTGVEAFF.

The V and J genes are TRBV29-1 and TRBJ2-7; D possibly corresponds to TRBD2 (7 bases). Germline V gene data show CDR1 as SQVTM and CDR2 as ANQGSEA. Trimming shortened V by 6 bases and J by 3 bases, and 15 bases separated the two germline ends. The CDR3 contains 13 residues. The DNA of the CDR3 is TGCAGCGTGGGGGGGACACGGCTCTACGAGCAGTACTTC. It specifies CSVGGTRLYEQYF.